This T cell receptor beta chain was sequenced for a study of T cells in women clearing cervical HPV infection. Study summary: Controls' single incident HPV16 infection cleared within 12 months without precancer.

Each participant carried one incident cervical HPV16 infection only. The table came from immunoSEQ multiplex PCR; TCRdb's copy has only in-frame clones and leaves some out. The sample data list 39,000 or so clones. The CDR3 spans 15 residues. V lost 1 base, J lost 1 base, and 11 bases lay in between. Germline CDR1 reads SGHRS; CDR2 reads YFSETQ. Worth noting for this clone: Its antigen remains unidentified. Read data end 3 residues before the CDR3 end; the end is taken from the germline J gene.

Study findings and constraints: CIN3+ cases had significantly higher TCR richness than controls; evenness did not differ.

Sequencing was carried out using blood buffy coat. The source is a woman aged 18 to 75 with a cervical HPV16 infection that either progressed to CIN3+ or cleared (not recorded which). The chain has TRBV5-1 and TRBJ1-1; D might be TRBD1 (6 bases). CDR3 DNA, as far as it was read: TGCGCCAGCAGCTTGTGGGGGCGAGGGAACACTGAA. Its translation: CASSLWGRGNTE. The full CDR3 sequence reads CASSLWGRGNTEAFF.